The clone carrying this T cell receptor (beta chain) has ten or more counts. The antigen remains undetermined. This entry comes from a study of regulatory T cells in long-lasting Graves disease. CDR3-region Arm-PCR and iRepertoire HTBI primers produced the TCR beta libraries. TCRdb independently ran MiXCR on the multiplex PCR reads; one entry per CDR3 protein. The repertoire holds hundreds of thousands of distinct CDR3 sequences, 15% seen once, with about a fifth in the top ten. The time point was: newly diagnosed GD, antithyroid drugs for less than 3 months. Extracted RNA from PBMCs served as the source of the TCR library. Enrollment of patients was through an endocrinology department in Xi'an, China. V lost 8 bases, J lost 2 bases, and 15 bases lay in between. The CDR3 is 14 amino acids. The germline CDR1 and CDR2 sequences are MNHNS and SASEGT. Findings of the study overall: Relative to newly diagnosed Graves' patients, persistent ones had lower TCR diversity. Patients with persistent disease shared 2,700 or so public clonotypes, outpacing the approximately 870 shared by new patients.

This clonotype originated in a female donor with Graves disease. The chain recombines TRBV6-1 with TRBJ1-1; D is possibly TRBD1 (6 bases). The sequencing here drew on peripheral blood mononuclear cells (PBMCs), taken at new diagnosis, from a patient treated with antithyroid drugs. The CDR3 region is CASGERTANTEAFF. Here the CDR3 DNA reads TGTGCCAGCGGGGAAAGGACAGCTAACACTGAAGCTTTCTTT.